Shown below are 10 T cell receptor beta chains from a single sample sequenced in a study of cytomegalovirus exposure and HLA in healthy donors. Some clones are missing from TCRdb's copy, which holds only in-frame ones; the method was immunoSEQ multiplex PCR. The repertoire includes around 71,000 clones, around 96% of them detected once, and 1.2% to 1.5% sits in the top ten. The source material was PBMCs. The receptors shown here come from a man aged 18 to 29 in good health and CMV-seropositive.

The chain uses TRBV2 and TRBJ2-5; no reliable D call. Trimming cost V 3 bases and J 0 bases, with 5 bases left between them. CDR1 is SNHLY, CDR2 FYNNEI, per germline. The CDR3 is 13 amino acids. CDR3 residues: CASSDRDQETQYF. DNA for the CDR3: TGTGCCAGCAGTGACCGAGACCAAGAGACCCAGTACTTC.

V gene TRBV6-4 combines with J gene TRBJ2-1; 10 bases map to TRBD1. V dropped 2 bases and J dropped 7; count of bases not matched to a gene: 2. The CDR3 consists of 14 residues. The germline CDR1 and CDR2 sequences are MRHNA and SNTAGT. Written as DNA, the CDR3 is TGTGCCAGCAGTGACCGGACAGGGGGTAATGAGCAGTTCTTC. It yields the protein CASSDRTGGNEQFF.

The V and J genes are TRBV28 and TRBJ2-3; possible D gene TRBD1, 6 bases. The CDR3 is 13 amino acids. V lost 5 bases and J lost 6, with 12 bases in between. From germline, CDR1 is MDHEN and CDR2 SYDVKM. CDR3 residues: CASSGLRGDTQYF. DNA of the CDR3: TGTGCCAGCAGTGGGCTTAGGGGGGATACGCAGTATTTT.

The gene calls are TRBV5-6 and TRBJ2-5; TRBD1 agrees at 9 bases. V lost 5 bases to trimming and J lost 5 bases; unmatched junction nucleotides: 7. From germline, CDR1 is SGHDT and CDR2 YYEEEE. This CDR3 comprises 14 residues. CDR3 amino acids: CASRRTGDGETQYF. CDR3 sequence (DNA): TGTGCCAGCAGGAGGACAGGGGACGGGGAGACCCAGTACTTC.

The chain joins TRBV6-6 to TRBJ1-1; a weak D match, TRBD1 (6 bases). This CDR3 has 14 residues. Trimming stripped 5 bases from V and 3 bases from J, with 13 bases between. Germline V CDR1 and CDR2: MNHNY, SVGAGI (reference sequence). The CDR3 here is CASSDTGWYTEAFF. In nucleotides, the CDR3 is TGTGCCAGCAGTGACACAGGGTGGTACACTGAAGCTTTCTTT.

This clone showed up just a few times. This chain connects TRBV6-1 to TRBJ1-5; no clear D. This CDR3 has 17 residues. Germline V gene sequence: CDR1 MNHNS, CDR2 SASEGT. Between the trimmed V and J ends, which lost 2 bases and 1 base, there was a span of 15 bases. CDR3 DNA: TGTGCCAGCAGTGAATTAGGTTATGGCGGAAGCAATCAGCCCCAGCATTTT. This gives the protein CASSELGYGGSNQPQHF.

V is TRBV9 and J is TRBJ2-5, with 10 bases fitting TRBD2. This CDR3 comprises 16 residues. Germline CDR1 SGDLS, CDR2 YYNGEE. V dropped 2 bases and J dropped 2; count of bases not matched to a gene: 6. The CDR3 reads CASSVGSGGGQETQYF. The CDR3 DNA sequence: TGTGCCAGCAGCGTCGGAAGCGGGGGGGGGCAAGAGACCCAGTACTTC.

The V and J genes are TRBV5-1 and TRBJ2-1, with TRBD2 identical over 12 bases. Trimming at V came to 5 bases and at J to 5 bases, leaving 5 bases not matched to a gene. The germline CDR1 and CDR2 sequences are SGHRS and YFSETQ. This CDR3 has 15 residues. The CDR3 nucleotides read TGCGCCAGCAGGCTAGCGGGAGGGGGGAACAATGAGCAGTTCTTC. Its protein product is CASRLAGGGNNEQFF.

V gene TRBV7-5 combines with J gene TRBJ2-2; the D call in the table, TRBD1, was not verified against the DNA. TRBV7-5 constitutes a pseudogene. This CDR3 has 17 amino acids. CDR3 region: CVRSLQGQGAGGGELFF. CDR3 nucleotides: TGTGTCAGAAGCTTACAGGGACAGGGCGCGGGTGGCGGGGAGCTGTTTTTT.

This clone appeared a single time. The CDR3 region is CASRGQGAGETQYF. CDR3 sequence (DNA): TGTGCCAGCAGAGGACAGGGGGCGGGGGAGACCCAGTACTTC. The chain links TRBV6-5 to TRBJ2-5; TRBD1 matches 11 bases. Germline V gives CDR1 MNHEY, CDR2 SVGAGI. The CDR3 has 14 amino acids. With 6 bases clipped from V and 5 bases from J, the junction kept 5 bases outside the gene matches.